This TCR beta chain comes out of a study of blood T cell repertoires in COVID-19. Trimming at V came to 7 bases and at J to 2 bases, leaving 4 bases not matched to a gene. CDR3 size: 14 residues. Per germline, CDR1 LNHDA and CDR2 SQIVND (reference sequence). Libraries were prepared by immunoSEQ multiplex PCR; TCRdb keeps only in-frame clonotypes and omits some of them. The sample lists some 350,000 clones, more than 75% occurring once. The source of this sequence is a woman aged 30 to 39 who had recovered from COVID-19. Sequenced material: PBMCs or T cells enriched from blood (not recorded which). V is TRBV19 and J is TRBJ2-1; 8 bases are a match to TRBD1. The CDR3 DNA reads as TGTGCCAGTAAAGACAGGGGACCCTACAATGAGCAGTTCTTC. This sequence encodes CASKDRGPYNEQFF.